These T cell receptor beta chains were read from a single sample in a study of post-analysis software for immune sequencing data. TCRdb independently ran MiXCR on the PCR reads; one entry per CDR3 protein. In the table there are 600,000 to 700,000 distinct CDR3 sequences, approximately 60% of which are singletons. The sample comprised blood. The source of these receptors is a girl aged 2-10 years with multiple sclerosis. Both conserved end residues are part of each CDR3. A D gene is named only where the DNA matches it firmly. Only some rows state a clone size, as once, few, many or a class for expanded clones.

TRBV5-1,TRBD1,17,TRBJ2-6,few,TGCGCCAGCAGCTTGTCCAGGGGGACCTCTGGGGCCAACGTCCTGACTTTC,CASSLSRGTSGANVLTF
TRBV29-1,TRBD1,19,TRBJ1-2,few,TGCAGCGTCGCCAACCTCGGGACAGCTCTTACCGACCTTAACTATGGCTACACCTTC,CSVANLGTALTDLNYGYTF
TRBV5-5,-,13,TRBJ2-7,-,TGTGCCAGCAGCAAAAGCGTATACTACGAGCAGTACTTC,CASSKSVYYEQYF
TRBV11-2,-,12,TRBJ2-1,-,TGTGCCAGCAGCTTAATTATCGGTGAGCAGTTCTTC,CASSLIIGEQFF
TRBV6-5,TRBD1,14,TRBJ1-1,-,TGTGCCAGCAACCGACAGGGTGGCAAGACTGAAGCTTTCTTT,CASNRQGGKTEAFF
TRBV15,-,12,TRBJ1-1,once,TGTGCCACCACCCATGGGGCAGGGGAAGCTTTCTTT,CATTHGAGEAFF
TRBV6-1,-,13,TRBJ1-4,-,TGTGCCAGCAGTGATTTCCGAGGAGAAAAACTGTTTTTT,CASSDFRGEKLFF
TRBV27,-,17,TRBJ2-7,-,TGTGCCAGCAGTCTCTCAATCCGGGATCCCACACCCTACGAGCAGTACTTC,CASSLSIRDPTPYEQYF
TRBV4-1,-,14,TRBJ2-5,-,TGTGCCAGCAGCCAAGTGGGGGGCCAAGAGACCCAGTACTTC,CASSQVGGQETQYF
TRBV10-2,TRBD2,15,TRBJ2-1,few,TGCGCCAGCCGGACTAGCGGGGGGGCCGGGGGTGAGCAGTTCTTC,CASRTSGGAGGEQFF
TRBV7-2,-,15,TRBJ2-7,-,TGTGCCAGCAGCTTGGTTGAGGGACGTGCCTACGAGCAGTACTTC,CASSLVEGRAYEQYF
TRBV29-1,TRBD1,13,TRBJ1-1,-,TGCAGCGTCGAGAGGGACAGGGGGCTTTTAGCTTTCTTT,CSVERDRGLLAFF
TRBV25-1,-,14,TRBJ1-1,-,TGTGCCAGCAGTGAATTGGGAGTGAACACTGAAGCTTTCTTT,CASSELGVNTEAFF
TRBV10-3,TRBD1,13,TRBJ2-5,few,TGTGCCATCAGGGGGGACAGCCAAGAGACCCAGTACTTC,CAIRGDSQETQYF
TRBV10-3,-,14,TRBJ2-2,-,TGTGCCACCCACCCGACTCAGCACACCGGGGAGCTGTTTTTT,CATHPTQHTGELFF
TRBV24-1,-,15,TRBJ1-5,-,TGTGCCACCAGTGAATCGGGGGAATACAATCAGCCCCAGCATTTT,CATSESGEYNQPQHF
TRBV29-1,TRBD2,12,TRBJ2-7,-,TGCAGCGTTATAACTAGCGGGTACGAGCAGTACTTC,CSVITSGYEQYF
TRBV2,-,11,TRBJ2-3,few,TGTGCCAGCATTAGGAGCGATACGCAGTATTTT,CASIRSDTQYF
TRBV7-9,-,15,TRBJ1-2,-,TGTGCCAGCAGCTTAGGACGCTCAACGCCCTATGGCTACACCTTC,CASSLGRSTPYGYTF
TRBV20-1,TRBD2,15,TRBJ2-1,-,TGCAGTGCTAGAGATCCAGCGGGGGCCTACAATGAGCAGTTCTTC,CSARDPAGAYNEQFF
TRBV5-4,-,12,TRBJ1-1,-,TGTGCCAGCAGCTTGGTCGGGAGTGAAGCTTTCTTT,CASSLVGSEAFF
TRBV12-3/TRBV12-4,TRBD1,14,TRBJ1-2,few,TGTGCCAGCAGTCCCGACAGGGTCAAATATGGCTACACCTTC,CASSPDRVKYGYTF
TRBV13,-,15,TRBJ2-5,-,TGTGCCAGCAGCTTAGGCCTGCAGGGAAAGAAGACCCAGTACTTC,CASSLGLQGKKTQYF
TRBV5-1,TRBD1,15,TRBJ1-2,-,TGCGCCAGCAGCTTAGACGGACAGGGTCCCGCTGGCTACACCTTC,CASSLDGQGPAGYTF
TRBV20-1,TRBD2,17,TRBJ2-1,once,TGCAGTGCTCAACTACTAGCCGGGGGGGACCCCTGGGATGAGCAGGTCTTC,CSAQLLAGGDPWDEQVF
TRBV29-1,-,15,TRBJ1-1,few,TGCAGCGCCCACCGGGACCTCGAGCCGAACACTGAAGCTTTCTTT,CSAHRDLEPNTEAFF
TRBV27,TRBD1,17,TRBJ2-7,-,TGTGCCAGCAGTTTTTATGGGGGGGACAGGGGGCTGTACGAGCAGTACTTC,CASSFYGGDRGLYEQYF
TRBV7-9,-,16,TRBJ2-3,-,TGTGCCAGCAGAAGAAGATCGGGCCCGGGGACAGATACGCAGTATTTT,CASRRRSGPGTDTQYF
TRBV27,-,17,TRBJ2-1,-,TGTGCCAGCAGTCCTGAGACAGGTGCGAGCTCCTACAATGAGCAGTTCTTC,CASSPETGASSYNEQFF
TRBV20-1,-,15,TRBJ1-5,-,TGCAGTGCTAGTCAGATCTCCGGGGGCAATCAGCCCCAGCATTTT,CSASQISGGNQPQHF
TRBV7-9,TRBD2,17,TRBJ2-1,-,TGTGCCAGCAGCCTGACCCTGGGCGGGGGTGCCGGGGATGAGCAGTTCTTC,CASSLTLGGGAGDEQFF
TRBV11-2,-,12,TRBJ2-3,-,TGTGCCAGCAGCTTAGAAATCAGGGTTAAGTATTTT,CASSLEIRVKYF
TRBV7-2,-,14,TRBJ2-5,-,TGTGCCAGCAGCTGGGGGCTGTCCCAAGAGACCCAGTACTTC,CASSWGLSQETQYF
TRBV12-3/TRBV12-4,-,12,TRBJ1-1,-,TGTGCCAGCAGTTTAGCGATAACTGAAGCTTTCTTT,CASSLAITEAFF
TRBV21-1,-,17,TRBJ1-1,-,TGTGCCAGCAGCAAAGGAGGGACAGGGGTCTGGAACACTGAAGCTTTCTTT,CASSKGGTGVWNTEAFF
TRBV6-5,-,13,TRBJ2-1,-,TGTGCCAGCGGGGCAGGGATTTCCAATGAGCAGTTCTTC,CASGAGISNEQFF
TRBV27,TRBD2,16,TRBJ2-7,-,TGTGCCAGCAGTTTTCTAACTAGCGGGTACTCCTACGAGCAGTACTTC,CASSFLTSGYSYEQYF
TRBV7-2,-,16,TRBJ2-5,-,TGTGCCAGCAGCTTAGCCGGATGGACCGGCGGGGAGACCCAGTACTTC,CASSLAGWTGGETQYF
TRBV12-3/TRBV12-4,TRBD2,14,TRBJ2-5,-,TGTGCCAGCAGCCAGAGGGCTAGCGGGGAGACCCAGTACTTC,CASSQRASGETQYF
TRBV27,-,14,TRBJ1-1,-,TGTGCCAGCAGTTCCCTCGGCAACCCTGCTGAAGCTTTCTTT,CASSSLGNPAEAFF